This T cell receptor (beta chain) was identified in a study of tumor and adjacent non-tumor tissue in lung cancer. Study information: Histology: about a dozen adenocarcinoma, a couple of squamous cell carcinoma, 1 small cell lung cancer.

The library came from three nested PCR rounds adapted from ARM-PCR protocols. TCRdb re-analysed the multiplex PCR reads in MiXCR, keeping a single row per CDR3 protein. The repertoire includes under 150,000 distinct CDR3 sequences, 55% to 75% of them detected once, and over 10% sits in the top ten. Trimming shortened V by 6 bases and J by 9 bases, and 15 bases separated the two germline ends. The germline CDR1 and CDR2 sequences are MNHEY and SVGEGT. The CDR3 runs 13 residues. With respect to this clonotype: Its target is unknown. The conserved closing phenylalanine or tryptophan is absent in this CDR3, likely reflecting a read error.

General study points: Tumor tissue had significantly higher TCR diversity than normal lung. Patients with more diverse tumor TCRs had worse survival.

RNA was extracted from bulk tissue without any cell sorting. The chain links TRBV6-2 or TRBV6-3 to TRBJ2-1; no clear D gene. Sequenced input: lung tumor tissue. The receptor comes from a man younger than 45 with non-small cell lung cancer. CDR3: CASRSNEVGEQFL. CDR3 nucleotide sequence: TGTGCCAGCAGGTCTAACGAAGTTGGTGAGCAGTTCCTC.